These 10 T cell receptor beta chains share one sample of origin, sequenced in a study of T cell responses to AZD1222 COVID-19 vaccine. Some clones are missing from TCRdb's copy, which holds only in-frame ones; the method was immunoSEQ multiplex PCR. Among around 160,000 clones listed, about 91% were seen once. The material sequenced was peripheral blood, taken 28 days after the second AZD1222 dose. Every receptor here comes from an adult who received the AZD1222 COVID-19 vaccine.

This clone was seen more than once but under ten times. The rearrangement links TRBV4-1 to TRBJ2-2; tentative D call: TRBD2 (5 bases). CDR3 length: 16 amino acids. Germline CDR1 MGHRA, CDR2 YSYEKL. The germline V and J ends were trimmed by 1 base and 2 bases, with 11 bases remaining between them. The DNA of the CDR3 is TGCGCCAGCAGCCAAGCGGGATGGACCAACACCGGGGAGCTGTTTTTT. Translation: CASSQAGWTNTGELFF.

The V and J genes are TRBV11-2 and TRBJ1-1; D is unclear. Germline loops: CDR1 SGHAT, CDR2 FQNNGV. Trimming removed 2 bases at V and 5 bases at J, with 9 bases between. The CDR3 sequence is 13 residues long. The CDR3 coding sequence is TGTGCCAGCAGCTTAAGGACGGGAACTGAAGCTTTCTTT. Its protein is CASSLRTGTEAFF.

This chain links TRBV6-5 with TRBJ1-2; possibly TRBD1 for D (5 bases). The germline CDR1 and CDR2 sequences are MNHEY and SVGAGI. Trimming shortened V by 7 bases and J by 5 bases, and 11 bases separated the two germline ends. CDR3 length: 12 amino acids. The CDR3 DNA follows: TGTGCCAGCACAGCGGGGGGGTATGGCTACACCTTC. This gives the protein CASTAGGYGYTF.

J is TRBJ1-1 and V is TRBV27; D perhaps matches TRBD1 (5 bases). The CDR3 extends over 13 amino acids. V gave up 3 bases and J gave up 1 base, with 6 bases separating them. CDR1 and CDR2 (germline): MNHEY, SMNVEV (reference sequence). The CDR3 region has the DNA TGTGCCAGCAGTTTGGGGCAGAACACTGAAGCTTTCTTT. This gives the protein CASSLGQNTEAFF.

V gene TRBV11-2 combines with J gene TRBJ1-1; D might be TRBD1 (6 bases). CDR1 is SGHAT and CDR2 is FQNNGV in the germline V gene. The V and J ends lost 5 bases and 5 bases respectively, with 15 bases between them. This CDR3 contains 14 residues. This CDR3 reads CASSGRTVGTEAFF. CDR3 coding DNA: TGTGCCAGCAGCGGAAGGACAGTGGGGACTGAAGCTTTCTTT.

This rearrangement joins TRBV6-5 to TRBJ1-3; a possible D gene is TRBD1 (6 bases). V lost 5 bases to trimming and J lost 8 bases, with 16 bases between them. The CDR3 extends over 14 amino acids. Germline values: CDR1 MNHEY, CDR2 SVGAGI. This CDR3 reads CASSPQQGLYTIYF. In nucleotides, the CDR3 is TGTGCCAGCAGTCCGCAACAGGGTCTCTACACCATATATTTT.

This chain links TRBV2 with TRBJ1-1; D call uncertain. Trimming took 7 bases from V and 1 from J, leaving 7 bases between them. This CDR3 region has 12 residues. Germline-derived CDR1 and CDR2 are SNHLY and FYNNEI. In DNA form, the CDR3 reads TGTGCCAGCAAGAAACGGAACACTGAAGCTTTCTTT. Translating gives CASKKRNTEAFF.

The chain joins TRBV24-1 to TRBJ2-2; TRBD1 or TRBD2 may be the D gene (5 bases each). Germline V gives CDR1 KGHDR, CDR2 SFDVKD. V lost 5 bases and J 1 base, leaving 19 bases between the germline ends. CDR3 length: 18 amino acids. CDR3 bases: TGTGCCACCAGTGCCCCCTACTCCGGGACGGGGAACACCGGGGAGCTGTTTTTT. Translation gives CATSAPYSGTGNTGELFF.

V is TRBV6-5 and J is TRBJ2-7, with no clear D. V shed 4 bases and J shed 0 bases, with 7 bases lying between them. The CDR3 consists of 13 residues. Germline lookup yields CDR1 MNHEY and CDR2 SVGAGI. CDR3 DNA sequence: TGTGCCAGCAGTTTTGGGCTCTCCTACGAGCAGTACTTC. Amino acid sequence: CASSFGLSYEQYF.

This clone was found once. The V gene is TRBV11-3, the J gene TRBJ1-2; D remains ambiguous. Germline V gene data show CDR1 as SGHNT and CDR2 as YENEEA. CDR3 size: 15 residues. The germline V and J ends were trimmed by 5 bases and 6 bases, with 19 bases remaining between them. DNA for the CDR3: TGTGCCAGCAGCCCAGCCTGGGAGTTGAACGATGGCTACACCTTC. This encodes CASSPAWELNDGYTF.